The T cell receptor beta chain under discussion was sequenced for a study of blood T cell repertoires in COVID-19. Across the study: Donors in the United States, Italy and Spain gave samples during acute or convalescent COVID-19. T cells, B-cell-depleted T cells, or PBMCs provided the cDNA or gDNA that served as material.

Per the authors' pipeline: Counts of nucleated cells, estimated from reference gene primer amplification, were obtained. Assay: immunoSEQ multiplex PCR; the TCRdb copy retains only in-frame clones and omits some. V and J calls and clone size are copied from that table; D and trimming were computed from the DNA. The sample has under 200,000 clones, around 83% seen once. Specimen: peripheral blood. The receptor's source is a middle-aged woman with acute or convalescent COVID-19.

DNA of the CDR3: TGTGCCACCCGAGGGGGTACGAACACTGAAGCTTTCTTT. It encodes CATRGGTNTEAFF. The rearrangement joins TRBV10-3 to TRBJ1-1, with D maybe TRBD1 (6 bases). V was clipped by 10 bases and J by 1 base, with 13 bases between them. The length of the CDR3 is 13 residues. The germline gives CDR1 ENHRY, CDR2 SYGVKD.